This is a list of T cell receptor beta chains from one sample in a study of blood T cell repertoires in COVID-19. TCRdb keeps only in-frame clones here, not all; method: immunoSEQ multiplex PCR. The table lists 200,000 to 250,000 clones, about 83% of them singletons, with 6.8% in the top ten. Sequenced material: PBMCs or T cells enriched from blood (not recorded which). All receptors come from a woman in her thirties or forties who had recovered from COVID-19. Each CDR3 is given with its conserved first and last residue. A D gene is named only where the DNA matches it firmly. Clone size, where shown, is once, few, many, or a class for clones that have expanded.

D | J | V | size | CDR3 | DNA
TRBD2 | TRBJ2-1 | TRBV7-8 | - | CASSNRDYLNEQFF | TGTGCCAGCAGCAACCGGGACTACCTAAATGAGCAGTTCTTC
- | TRBJ2-1 | TRBV9 | - | CASSVVTTAGRNEQFF | TGTGCCAGCAGCGTAGTTACCACCGCAGGCCGCAATGAGCAGTTCTTC
TRBD1 | TRBJ1-2 | TRBV7-6 | - | CASGGSSRGHFGYTF | TGTGCCAGCGGGGGGTCAAGCAGGGGGCATTTTGGCTACACCTTC
TRBD1 | TRBJ2-3 | TRBV7-2 | - | CASSRDRGRSGGQYF | TGTGCCAGCAGCCGGGACAGGGGGCGCTCTGGCGGGCAGTATTTT
- | TRBJ2-5 | TRBV5-4 | - | CASSSGQPQETQYF | TGTGCCAGCAGCTCTGGACAGCCCCAAGAGACCCAGTACTTC
TRBD2 | TRBJ2-7 | TRBV14 | - | CASSRIAGTEQYF | TGTGCCAGCAGCCGCATAGCGGGTACCGAGCAGTACTTC
TRBD1 | TRBJ2-3 | TRBV10-3 | - | CAISAQGSTDTQYF | TGTGCCATCAGTGCACAGGGGAGCACAGATACGCAGTATTTT
TRBD2 | TRBJ2-7 | TRBV27 | once | CASSLRGAYEQYF | TGTGCCAGCAGTTTACGGGGGGCCTACGAGCAGTACTTC
TRBD2 | TRBJ2-3 | TRBV11-3 | - | CASSYGTSGRSDTQYF | TGTGCCAGCAGCTATGGGACTAGCGGGAGATCAGATACGCAGTATTTT
TRBD2 | TRBJ2-1 | TRBV10-3 | - | CAISEGTSGSGYEQFF | TGTGCCATCAGTGAGGGGACTAGCGGGAGTGGGTATGAGCAGTTCTTC
- | TRBJ2-1 | TRBV24-1 | - | CATSDPAGGHNEQFF | TGTGCCACCAGTGATCCGGCCGGGGGTCACAATGAGCAGTTCTTC
- | TRBJ1-5 | TRBV27 | - | CASSLGGWGNQPQHF | TGTGCCAGCAGTTTGGGAGGGTGGGGCAATCAGCCCCAGCATTTT
TRBD1 | TRBJ2-7 | TRBV18 | - | CASSPRGQGGEQYF | TGTGCCAGCTCACCACGAGGACAGGGTGGCGAGCAGTACTTC
TRBD1 | TRBJ1-2 | TRBV28 | - | CASSLDGTDSGYTF | TGTGCCAGCAGTTTAGACGGGACAGATAGTGGCTACACCTTC
TRBD1 | TRBJ2-3 | TRBV7-9 | once | CASSELTGGGSTDTQYF | TGTGCCAGCAGCGAACTAACAGGGGGCGGGAGTACAGATACGCAGTATTTT
- | TRBJ1-2 | TRBV10-3 | - | CAIREGADGYTF | TGTGCCATCAGGGAAGGGGCCGATGGCTACACCTTC
- | TRBJ2-7 | TRBV29-1 | - | CSVEEEEQYF | TGCAGCGTTGAAGAGGAGGAGCAGTACTTC
TRBD1 | TRBJ2-2 | TRBV4-1 | many | CASSRMQGETGELFF | TGCGCCAGCAGCCGAATGCAGGGGGAAACCGGGGAGCTGTTTTTT
TRBD1 | TRBJ1-1 | TRBV7-9 | - | CASSRGTGLTEAFF | TGTGCCAGCAGCCGAGGGACAGGACTCACTGAAGCTTTCTTT
- | TRBJ1-1 | TRBV18 | - | CASSQGTEAFF | TGTGCCAGCTCCCAGGGCACTGAAGCTTTCTTT
- | TRBJ2-1 | TRBV5-1 | - | CASSLNSGYNEQFF | TGCGCCAGCAGCTTAAACAGCGGCTACAATGAGCAGTTCTTC
TRBD2 | TRBJ2-3 | TRBV19 | - | CASSIGTGGLPDTQYF | TGTGCCAGTAGTATAGGTACGGGAGGATTACCAGATACGCAGTATTTT
- | TRBJ2-2 | TRBV2 | once | CASSEAEAGELFF | TGTGCCAGCAGTGAAGCGGAGGCCGGGGAGCTGTTTTTT
- | TRBJ2-1 | TRBV18 | - | CASSPPGTLYNEQFF | TGTGCCAGCTCACCCCCCGGGACACTTTACAATGAGCAGTTCTTC
- | TRBJ2-3 | TRBV19 | once | CASSGRLEADTQYF | TGTGCCAGTTCTGGAAGGCTCGAGGCAGATACGCAGTATTTT
TRBD1 | TRBJ1-2 | TRBV28 | - | CASSTRQGAGGYTF | TGTGCCAGCAGCACCAGACAGGGGGCTGGGGGCTACACCTTC
- | TRBJ2-3 | TRBV9 | once | CASSPRSPRGATDTQYF | TGTGCCAGCAGCCCCCGTTCTCCCCGCGGGGCCACAGATACGCAGTATTTT
TRBD1 | TRBJ2-5 | TRBV11-2 | - | CASSQGRDRGGLYF | TGTGCCAGCAGCCAGGGCCGGGACAGAGGGGGTCTGTACTTC
- | TRBJ1-1 | TRBV30 | - | CAWSVQSGGGETEAFF | TGTGCCTGGAGTGTACAATCGGGAGGGGGGGAGACTGAAGCTTTCTTT
TRBD1 | TRBJ2-3 | TRBV29-1 | - | CSVGNPGQGSDTQYF | TGCAGCGTTGGGAATCCGGGACAGGGCTCAGATACGCAGTATTTT
TRBD2 | TRBJ2-5 | TRBV6-5 | - | CASKTGGGWRETQYF | TGTGCCAGTAAAACTGGGGGGGGGTGGCGAGAGACCCAGTACTTC
- | TRBJ2-2 | TRBV30 | once | CAWSRRKANTGELFF | TGTGCCTGGTCCCGGCGGAAAGCGAACACCGGGGAGCTGTTTTTT
- | TRBJ1-2 | TRBV27 | - | CASGGWDGYTF | TGTGCCAGCGGCGGTTGGGATGGCTACACCTTC
- | TRBJ1-2 | TRBV21-1 | - | CASSRQGATCCYGYTF | TGTGCCAGCAGCCGACAGGGGGCGACATGTTGCTATGGCTACACCTTC
- | TRBJ1-1 | TRBV12-3/TRBV12-4 | few | CASSRGWFTEAFF | TGTGCCAGCAGCAGAGGGTGGTTTACTGAAGCTTTCTTT
TRBD1 | TRBJ1-2 | TRBV28 | - | CASTFWRTGRNKRGGYTF | TGTGCCAGCACCTTTTGGCGGACAGGGAGAAACAAACGGGGTGGCTACACCTTC
- | TRBJ2-4 | TRBV10-2 | - | CASSELGGLGGIQYF | TGCGCCAGCAGTGAGCTGGGAGGCCTCGGGGGCATTCAGTACTTC
TRBD1 | TRBJ1-2 | TRBV9 | - | CASSFGQGGGYTF | TGTGCCAGCAGCTTCGGACAGGGCGGTGGCTACACCTTC
- | TRBJ2-7 | TRBV27 | - | CASSPTGSYEQYF | TGTGCCAGCAGTCCTACAGGGTCCTACGAGCAGTACTTC
- | TRBJ1-4 | TRBV7-2 | - | CASSRQSSTNEKLFF | TGTGCCAGCTCACGACAGAGTTCAACTAATGAAAAACTGTTTTTT